The source of this T cell receptor (beta chain) is a study of CD8 T cells in Susac syndrome. Trimming left V 5 bases short and J 6 bases short, with 22 bases between. This CDR3 is 16 amino acids long. Germline CDR1 and CDR2: MGHRA and YSYEKL. Sequencing targeted TCR beta in T cells from blood (CD8+ and CD4+). While CD8+ and CD4+ T cells were isolated negatively, TEMRA cells were enriched by FACS. When the RNA was reverse transcribed, random hexamers were used with an input of roughly 0.45 to 1 ug. Amplification of TCR beta CDR3 spanned 54 Vbeta and 13 Jbeta via immunoSEQ multiplex PCR. Via MiXCR, TCRdb re-called the immunoSEQ multiplex PCR reads, giving one row per CDR3 protein. Of almost 450,000 distinct CDR3 sequences in the sample, about 85% were seen once.

J is TRBJ1-2 and V is TRBV4-1, with a weak D call TRBD1 (5 bases). The TCR was taken from a human donor with multiple sclerosis. The specimen sequenced was CD8+ T cells from PBMCs. The CDR3 loop is CASSETLSKRGNGYTF. In DNA, the CDR3 is TGCGCCAGCAGCGAAACCCTCAGCAAGAGGGGAAATGGCTACACCTTC.